This is a list of T cell receptor beta chains from one sample in a study of Graves' ophthalmopathy and Graves' hyperthyroidism. TCRdb ran MiXCR on the multiplex PCR reads and lists one entry per CDR3 protein. The table includes about 370,000 distinct CDR3 sequences, about 18% detected once. Sequencing was done on a sample of peripheral blood. The receptors were sampled from an adult woman with stable Graves' hyperthyroidism. Each CDR3 is given without its conserved first and last residue. Clone size is not always given. Where it is, it says once, few, many or a class for expanded clones.

CDR3: AWTSGNTDTQY; J: TRBJ2-3; V: TRBV30; size: many; length: 11
CDR3: ASSPGTGARSTEAF; J: TRBJ1-1; V: TRBV11-2; size: many; length: 14
CDR3: ASSLGSRPHYGYT; J: TRBJ1-2; V: TRBV7-9; size: few; length: 13
CDR3: SVIRSNTGELF; J: TRBJ2-2; V: TRBV29-1; size: many; length: 11
CDR3: SASARTGRSGNQPQH; J: TRBJ1-5; V: TRBV20-1; size: many; length: 15
CDR3: ASSFFTSGRAHEQY; J: TRBJ2-7; V: TRBV28; size: many; length: 14
CDR3: ASSEGGGILPAF; J: TRBJ1-1; V: TRBV6-1; size: many; length: 12
CDR3: ASSYSVINSPLH; J: TRBJ1-6; V: TRBV6-5; size: many; length: 12
CDR3: ASSLFGYSYEQY; J: TRBJ2-7; V: TRBV28; size: many; length: 12
CDR3: ASSETETQY; J: TRBJ2-5; V: TRBV12-3/TRBV12-4; size: few; length: 9
CDR3: SVGTETQY; J: TRBJ2-5; V: TRBV29-1; size: many; length: 8
CDR3: ASSSQGTASYEQY; J: TRBJ2-7; V: TRBV7-2; size: few; length: 13
CDR3: ASSLVRSGNTEAF; J: TRBJ1-1; V: TRBV7-6; size: many; length: 13
CDR3: ASSLVLSQETQY; J: TRBJ2-5; V: TRBV5-1; size: .; length: 12
CDR3: SARGPTEAF; J: TRBJ1-1; V: TRBV20-1; size: .; length: 9
CDR3: ASSSTGLITDTQY; J: TRBJ2-3; V: TRBV6-5; size: many; length: 13
CDR3: ASSPRQARAAEAF; J: TRBJ1-1; V: TRBV4-3; size: many; length: 13
CDR3: ASSSRTGFAFQPQH; J: TRBJ1-5; V: TRBV6-1; size: many; length: 14
CDR3: ASSFSQGPLH; J: TRBJ1-6; V: TRBV28; size: many; length: 10
CDR3: SARIGVGEQY; J: TRBJ2-7; V: TRBV20-1; size: many; length: 10
CDR3: ASSASTGVGYT; J: TRBJ1-2; V: TRBV5-5; size: many; length: 11
CDR3: ASKRTAEAF; J: TRBJ1-1; V: TRBV6-1; size: many; length: 9
CDR3: ASSHGVLGAVSQH; J: TRBJ1-5; V: TRBV12-3/TRBV12-4; size: many; length: 13
CDR3: ASSPGTGWYNEQF; J: TRBJ2-1; V: TRBV19; size: .; length: 13
CDR3: ASRPDHQETQY; J: TRBJ2-5; V: TRBV19; size: many; length: 11
CDR3: ASSQDPQGNTEAF; J: TRBJ1-1; V: TRBV4-3; size: few; length: 13
CDR3: SALDVPNTGELF; J: TRBJ2-2; V: TRBV29-1; size: few; length: 12
CDR3: ASSLETSGRAGSSYEQY; J: TRBJ2-7; V: TRBV12-3/TRBV12-4; size: many; length: 17
CDR3: ASSSTPGQGYGYT; J: TRBJ1-2; V: TRBV12-3/TRBV12-4; size: many; length: 13
CDR3: ASSGGLAGAGNTGELF; J: TRBJ2-2; V: TRBV2; size: many; length: 16
CDR3: ASRGWPWETQY; J: TRBJ2-5; V: TRBV28; size: .; length: 11
CDR3: ASSIVGQGSNQPQH; J: TRBJ1-5; V: TRBV19; size: many; length: 14
CDR3: ASSPAGATGELF; J: TRBJ2-2; V: TRBV5-1; size: many; length: 12
CDR3: ASSHEIKQGGTFGANVLT; J: TRBJ2-6; V: TRBV3-1; size: few; length: 18
CDR3: ASSPVLETQY; J: TRBJ2-5; V: TRBV11-2; size: .; length: 10
CDR3: ASSLFGSDEQY; J: TRBJ2-7; V: TRBV27; size: many; length: 11
CDR3: ASSPANLAGRGQQPQH; J: TRBJ1-5; V: TRBV28; size: .; length: 16
CDR3: ASGLDGETQY; J: TRBJ2-5; V: TRBV12-5; size: many; length: 10
CDR3: ASSRTWGSNTEAF; J: TRBJ1-1; V: TRBV5-1; size: many; length: 13
CDR3: ASSPLRASGALSSPYEQC; J: TRBJ2-7; V: TRBV23-1; size: .; length: 18
CDR3: ASSSGTSGGAGETQY; J: TRBJ2-5; V: TRBV6-1; size: .; length: 15
CDR3: ASRRAVNSPLH; J: TRBJ1-6; V: TRBV6-1; size: many; length: 11
CDR3: ASSTLQGAGNQPQH; J: TRBJ1-5; V: TRBV6-2/TRBV6-3; size: many; length: 14
CDR3: ASSTVWAGRLDQPQH; J: TRBJ1-5; V: TRBV28; size: many; length: 15
CDR3: ASSYLGQKNQPQH; J: TRBJ1-5; V: TRBV6-2/TRBV6-3; size: few; length: 13
CDR3: ASSLYRGAGYEQY; J: TRBJ2-7; V: TRBV7-2; size: few; length: 13
CDR3: ASSEGDRDTGELF; J: TRBJ2-2; V: TRBV25-1; size: few; length: 13
CDR3: ASSSDRVGYGYT; J: TRBJ1-2; V: TRBV6-5; size: .; length: 12
CDR3: ASRKGVFGETQY; J: TRBJ2-5; V: TRBV28; size: many; length: 12
CDR3: ASSRDRGSHEQY; J: TRBJ2-7; V: TRBV6-1; size: once; length: 12
CDR3: ASSLISQKGRGPGANVLT; J: TRBJ2-6; V: TRBV28; size: .; length: 18
CDR3: ASKPGSSSYEQY; J: TRBJ2-7; V: TRBV19; size: .; length: 12
CDR3: AISDRGLGTEAF; J: TRBJ1-1; V: TRBV10-3; size: many; length: 12
CDR3: ASSLARGREQY; J: TRBJ2-7; V: TRBV6-2/TRBV6-3; size: .; length: 11
CDR3: ASSSRDLNSPLH; J: TRBJ1-6; V: TRBV6-5; size: many; length: 12
CDR3: ASAVGLAYEQY; J: TRBJ2-7; V: TRBV6-1; size: many; length: 11
CDR3: ASSFGAGGPYRQDTQY; J: TRBJ2-3; V: TRBV12-3/TRBV12-4; size: many; length: 16
CDR3: SARDRGGNYGYT; J: TRBJ1-2; V: TRBV20-1; size: many; length: 12
CDR3: ASSVAVGAYGYT; J: TRBJ1-2; V: TRBV9; size: many; length: 12